One and the same sample provided the 4 T cell receptor beta chains below, sequenced in a study of response to subunit inactivated influenza vaccine. TCRdb re-analysed the RT-PCR reads in MiXCR, keeping a single row per CDR3 protein. The repertoire holds over 750,000 distinct CDR3 sequences, with 21% as singletons. Specimen: PBMCs from blood, collected 5 days after vaccination. All receptors derive from a man aged 45-60 years who received an inactivated influenza vaccine.

This clonotype was counted a single time. This chain uses TRBV6-1 with TRBJ1-6; 9 nucleotides line up with TRBD1. V lost 8 bases, J lost 7 bases, and 6 bases stayed unmatched. The CDR3 runs to 14 residues. Germline CDR1 is MNHNS and CDR2 is SASEGT. The CDR3 DNA reads as TGTGCCAGCTTAAAACAGGGGGCGAATTCACCCCTCCACTTT. Protein sequence: CASLKQGANSPLHF.

There are many counts of this clonotype. V usage is TRBV5-1 and J usage is TRBJ2-7; 7 nucleotides line up with TRBD1. In germline, CDR1 is SGHRS, CDR2 YFSETQ. The V and J ends lost 4 bases and 4 bases, in that order; junction bases with no gene match: 8. The CDR3 is 14 residues long. CDR3 sequence: CASSKPGQSYEQYF. DNA for the CDR3: TGCGCCAGCAGCAAACCGGGACAGTCATACGAGCAGTACTTC. Full variable domain (rest looked up from reference TRBV5-1 and TRBJ2-7): KAGVTQTPRYLIKTRGQQVTLSCSPISGHRSVSWYQQTPGQGLQFLFEYFSETQRNKGNFPGRFSGRQFSNSRSEMNVSTLELGDSALYLCASSKPGQSYEQYFGPGTRLTVT.

This sequence joins TRBV4-2 and TRBJ2-5; 7 bases match TRBD1. V shed 3 bases, J shed 0 bases, and the junction held 1 base outside the gene matches. Looked up from germline, CDR1 is LGHNA and CDR2 is YNFKEQ. This CDR3 is built from 14 residues. For the CDR3, the DNA is TGTGCCAGCAGCCAGGGACAGTACCAAGAGACCCAGTACTTC. It yields the protein CASSQGQYQETQYF.

In DNA form, the CDR3 reads TGTGCCACCAGTGATTCCCCAACCAGCACAGATACGCAGTATTTT. This gives the protein CATSDSPTSTDTQYF. This rearrangement joins TRBV24-1 to TRBJ2-3; D not certain. Germline-derived CDR1 and CDR2 are KGHDR and SFDVKD. The CDR3 is 15 amino acids. Trimming removed 2 bases at V and 0 bases at J, with 8 bases between.